This passage covers 30 T cell receptor beta chains from one sample sequenced in a study of response to subunit inactivated influenza vaccine. TCRdb fed the RT-PCR reads into MiXCR, producing one record per CDR3 protein. This table holds about 610,000 distinct CDR3 sequences, 14% found once. The starting material was PBMCs from blood, obtained roughly 12 days after vaccination. The receptors derive from a man over 45 who received an inactivated influenza vaccine.

This clonotype was observed at least ten times. The gene calls are TRBV7-9 and TRBJ2-5, with D possibly being TRBD1 or TRBD2 (5 bases each). The CDR3 is 16 residues long. V was pared by 2 bases and J by 5 bases, with 18 bases between. Germline-derived CDR1 and CDR2 are SEHNR and FQNEAQ (reference sequence). CDR3 protein: CASSLYGGEDTETQYF. In nucleotides, the CDR3 is TGTGCCAGCAGCTTATATGGGGGTGAGGATACGGAGACCCAGTACTTC.

There are many counts of this clonotype. J is TRBJ1-3 and V is TRBV4-1; D is ambiguous. Germline V CDR1 and CDR2: MGHRA, YSYEKL. V was pared by 1 base and J by 0 bases, with 7 bases between. This CDR3 is 15 amino acids long. The CDR3 DNA is TGCGCCAGCAGCCAAGTCAGCACCTCTGGAAACACCATATATTTT. Protein: CASSQVSTSGNTIYF.

This clonotype was seen more than once but under ten times. The chain recombines TRBV6-2 or TRBV6-3 with TRBJ1-5; a weak D match, TRBD1 (5 bases). Germline V gene data show CDR1 as MNHEY and CDR2 as SVGEGT. Trimming shortened V by 7 bases and J by 7 bases, and 20 bases separated the two germline ends. The CDR3 is made up of 15 amino acids. CDR3 sequence: CASTNRGILVQPQHF. The CDR3 DNA reads TGTGCCAGCACAAATCGGGGCATCTTAGTGCAGCCCCAGCATTTT.

In this sample, this clonotype turned up a few times. V and J are TRBV6-6 and TRBJ2-5; tentative D call: TRBD2 (6 bases). The CDR3 consists of 12 residues. Germline V gene lookup returns CDR1 MNHNY and CDR2 SVGAGI (reference sequence). V was pared by 6 bases and J by 11 bases, with 16 bases between. In DNA, the CDR3 is TGTGCCAGCAGGAACCGGGACTTCACTCAGTACTTC. Protein product: CASRNRDFTQYF.

This clonotype was counted a few times. This chain joins TRBV7-2 and TRBJ2-1, with 8 bases fitting TRBD1. V gave up 6 bases and J gave up 12 bases; unmatched junction bases: 16. CDR1 is SGHTA, CDR2 FQGNSA, per germline. CDR3 length: 15 amino acids. The chain's CDR3 is CASSLDRVSPTSQFF. CDR3 bases: TGTGCCAGCAGTCTGGACAGGGTTTCCCCAACATCGCAGTTCTTC. Variable domain in full (rest from reference TRBV7-2 and TRBJ2-1): GAGVSQSPSNKVTEKGKDVELRCDPISGHTALYWYRQSLGQGLEFLIYFQGNSAPDKSGLPSDRFSAERTGGSVSTLTIQRTQQEDSAVYLCASSLDRVSPTSQFFGPGTRLTVL.

The chain carries TRBV12-3 or TRBV12-4 and TRBJ2-6; possible D gene TRBD1, 6 bases. CDR3 length equals 18 residues. Deletions cut 4 bases from V and 1 base from J, with 17 bases between. CDR3 nucleotide sequence: TGTGCCAGCAGTTCCTTCCGGGACACAGGGTCTGGGGCCAACGTCCTGACTTTC. It specifies CASSSFRDTGSGANVLTF.

This clonotype showed up just a few times. The V gene is TRBV28, the J gene TRBJ2-1, with 8 bases fitting TRBD2. The CDR3 totals 16 residues. The germline V gene encodes CDR1 MDHEN and CDR2 SYDVKM. The CDR3 here is CASQYRGGSLYNEQFF. As DNA, the CDR3 is TGTGCAAGTCAATATCGCGGGGGGTCCCTCTACAATGAGCAGTTCTTC. The complete variable domain, with remaining parts taken from reference TRBV28 and TRBJ2-1, reads DVKVTQSSRYLVKRTGEKVFLECVQDMDHENMFWYRQDPGLGLRLIYFSYDVKMKEKGDIPEGYSVSREKKERFSLILESASTNQTSMYLCASQYRGGSLYNEQFFGPGTRLTVL.

The J gene is TRBJ2-1, the V gene TRBV12-3 or TRBV12-4; 12 bases are shared with TRBD2. V lost 5 bases to trimming and J lost 9 bases; unmatched junction nucleotides: 5. The CDR3 runs to 14 residues. DNA for the CDR3: TGTGCCAGCAGTAGGACTAGCGGGACCAGTGAGCAGTTCTTC. Residues: CASSRTSGTSEQFF.

This clonotype was recorded many times. This sequence joins TRBV29-1 and TRBJ1-6; D not certain. The CDR3 totals 13 residues. Germline values: CDR1 SQVTM, CDR2 ANQGSEA. Trimming took 5 bases from V and 9 from J, leaving 14 bases between them. CDR3 nucleotides: TGCAGCGTTTTGGAGACACTTCGTTCACCCCTCCACTTT. It yields the protein CSVLETLRSPLHF.

The table lists this clonotype with many counts. This chain joins TRBV7-6 and TRBJ2-3, with 7 bases identical to TRBD2. Germline lookup yields CDR1 SGHVS and CDR2 FNYEAQ. V shed 3 bases and J 4 bases; nucleotides not matched to a gene: 1. The CDR3 totals 13 residues. The CDR3 reads CASSFAGADTQYF. For the CDR3, the DNA is TGTGCCAGCAGCTTCGCGGGAGCAGATACGCAGTATTTT.

The chain uses TRBV7-9 and TRBJ2-1, with no clear D. The CDR3 sequence is 12 residues long. The V gene's germline CDR1 is SEHNR and CDR2 FQNEAQ (reference sequence). Trimming removed 1 base from V and 10 bases from J, with 8 bases in between. The DNA of the CDR3 is TGTGCCAGCAGCTTAGGGCATGGGGAGCAGTTCTTC. This gives the protein CASSLGHGEQFF. Full variable domain (remainder filled in from reference TRBV7-9 and TRBJ2-1): DTGVSQNPRHKITKRGQNVTFRCDPISEHNRLYWYRQTLGQGPEFLTYFQNEAQLEKSRLLSDRFSAERPKGSFSTLEIQRTEQGDSAMYLCASSLGHGEQFFGPGTRLTVL.

The rearrangement joins TRBV30 to TRBJ2-1, with D possibly TRBD2 on 7 matching bases. Trimming stripped 4 bases from V and 2 bases from J, with 12 bases between. CDR3 length: 14 amino acids. Germline V CDR1 and CDR2: GTSNPN, SVGIG (reference sequence). The chain's CDR3 is CAWNWGGPYNEQFF. DNA for the CDR3: TGTGCCTGGAATTGGGGGGGCCCCTACAATGAGCAGTTCTTC.

The genes are TRBV5-5 and TRBJ1-2; D is undetermined. The CDR3 is made up of 18 amino acids. Germline V CDR1 and CDR2: SGHKS, YYEKEE (reference sequence). The V end lost 0 bases, the J end lost 3 bases, and 21 bases lay between the germline ends. The DNA for the CDR3 is TGTGCCAGCAGCTTGGGTCAGCGAAGGGTATTTGGGGACTATGGCTACACCTTC. Its translation: CASSLGQRRVFGDYGYTF.

The chain couples TRBV2 to TRBJ2-5; 10 nucleotides align to TRBD2. V was pared by 0 bases and J by 1 base, with 5 bases of the junction left unmatched. In germline, CDR1 is SNHLY, CDR2 FYNNEI. The CDR3 is 17 residues long. This CDR3 reads CASSEAGLARFQETQYF. The DNA for the CDR3 is TGTGCCAGCAGTGAAGCGGGACTAGCGCGATTCCAAGAGACCCAGTACTTC. Variable domain in full (rest from reference TRBV2 and TRBJ2-5): EPEVTQTPSHQVTQMGQEVILRCVPISNHLYFYWYRQILGQKVEFLVSFYNNEISEKSEIFDDQFSVERPDGSNFTLKIRSTKLEDSAMYFCASSEAGLARFQETQYFGPGTRLLVL.

This chain links TRBV18 with TRBJ2-6; D unclear. CDR1 is KGHSH and CDR2 is LQKENI in the germline V gene. V was trimmed by 3 bases and J by 1 base, leaving 7 bases between them. This CDR3 is built from 15 residues. CDR3 sequence reads: CASSPLDSGANVLTF. CDR3 in DNA: TGTGCCAGCTCACCCCTCGATTCTGGGGCCAACGTCCTGACTTTC.

The chain employs TRBV7-3 and TRBJ2-3; TRBD2 is a possible D gene (7 bases). CDR3 length: 15 residues. Trimming left V 3 bases short and J 2 bases short, with 12 bases between. Germline V gives CDR1 SGHTA, CDR2 FQGTGA. CDR3 sequence reads: CASSFGGLFTDTQYF. The CDR3, as DNA: TGTGCCAGCAGCTTCGGGGGGCTCTTCACAGATACGCAGTATTTT.

This clonotype was observed a single time. At one end the junction does not follow the germline gene, possibly because of a read error. This sequence joins TRBV28 and TRBJ1-1, with D uncertain. This CDR3 region has 15 residues. Germline V gene sequence: CDR1 MDHEN, CDR2 SYDVKM. The CDR3: CTSSPAVERYTEAFF. CDR3 bases: TGTACCAGCAGTCCTGCGGTCGAACGGTACACTGAAGCTTTCTTT.

This clonotype was seen only a few times. The chain uses TRBV6-2 or TRBV6-3 and TRBJ2-7; D is ambiguous. Germline assignment: CDR1 MNHEY and CDR2 SVGEGT. V lost 7 bases, J lost 5 bases, and 12 bases lay in between. CDR3 length: 12 amino acids. The CDR3 protein is CASTDFSDEQYF. CDR3 nucleotides: TGTGCCAGCACTGACTTTTCGGACGAGCAGTACTTC.

There are a few counts of this clonotype. J is TRBJ2-7 and V is TRBV5-1, with 10 nucleotides matching TRBD2. V dropped 4 bases and J dropped 5; count of bases not matched to a gene: 9. Germline V gene sequence: CDR1 SGHRS, CDR2 YFSETQ. The CDR3 length is 15 residues. The CDR3: CASSIPSGRANEQYF. DNA of the CDR3: TGCGCCAGCAGCATACCTAGCGGGAGAGCCAACGAGCAGTACTTC.

This clonotype has a handful of counts. The chain joins TRBV5-1 to TRBJ2-1, with D possibly matching TRBD2 (6 bases). V lost 4 bases and J lost 0, with 11 bases in between. The CDR3 spans 15 residues. CDR1 is SGHRS, CDR2 YFSETQ, per germline. The CDR3, as DNA: TGCGCCAGCAGCCCCGGGAGTCGCTCCTACAATGAGCAGTTCTTC. Its protein product is CASSPGSRSYNEQFF.

The chain couples TRBV9 to TRBJ2-3; 7 bases are shared with TRBD1. The CDR3 has 16 amino acids. Germline CDR1 SGDLS, CDR2 YYNGEE. V lost 1 base, J lost 2 bases, and 7 bases stayed unmatched. CDR3 residues: CASSVRQGEYTDTQYF. Here the CDR3 DNA reads TGTGCCAGCAGCGTACGACAGGGAGAATACACAGATACGCAGTATTTT.

This clonotype was detected only a few times. The chain uses TRBV4-3 and TRBJ2-1; D not certain. The CDR3 runs to 13 residues. CDR1 LGHNA and CDR2 YSLEER come from the germline V gene. V was cut by 3 bases and J by 8 bases, with 11 bases left in between. The CDR3 sequence is CASSHALGDEQFF. In DNA, the CDR3 is TGCGCCAGCAGCCATGCCCTTGGGGATGAGCAGTTCTTC.

This clonotype turned up a few times. The V and J genes are TRBV7-2 and TRBJ2-7; D could derive from TRBD1 or TRBD2 (7 bases each). The germline V and J ends were trimmed by 2 bases and 2 bases, with 16 bases remaining between them. Germline loops: CDR1 SGHTA, CDR2 FQGNSA. This CDR3 contains 16 residues. The CDR3: CASSLQGGGRAYEQYF. CDR3 DNA: TGTGCCAGCAGCTTACAGGGGGGGGGCCGAGCCTACGAGCAGTACTTC.

This clonotype was found a few times. The V gene is TRBV6-5, the J gene TRBJ2-1; D unresolved. The CDR3 totals 13 residues. V lost 0 bases and J 3 bases, leaving 3 bases between the germline ends. From germline, CDR1 is MNHEY and CDR2 SVGAGI. For the CDR3, the DNA is TGTGCCAGCAGTTACTCGTTCTACAATGAGCAGTTCTTC. Protein sequence: CASSYSFYNEQFF.

J is TRBJ1-6 and V is TRBV15, with D unclear. Trimming stripped 5 bases from V and 6 bases from J, with 5 bases between. Germline CDR1 and CDR2: LNHNV and YYDKDF (reference sequence). The CDR3 runs to 12 residues. The CDR3 is CATSGVNSPLHF. DNA for the CDR3: TGTGCCACCAGCGGGGTTAATTCACCCCTCCACTTT.

The chain carries TRBV7-8 and TRBJ2-3; D not certain. Germline lookup yields CDR1 SGHVS and CDR2 FQNEAQ. With 5 bases removed from V and 1 base from J, the gap between germline ends came to 7 bases. The CDR3 is 13 residues long. This chain's CDR3 is CASSIRRTDTQYF. CDR3 bases: TGTGCCAGCAGCATACGGCGCACAGATACGCAGTATTTT.

This clonotype was counted many times. This chain links TRBV12-3 or TRBV12-4 with TRBJ2-7; possible D gene TRBD1, 6 bases. V was clipped by 1 base and J by 9 bases, with 13 bases between them. This CDR3 spans 13 amino acids. The CDR3 bases are TGTGCCAGCAGTTTAGGGGGGCAGGGACGGCAGTACTTC. Its translation is CASSLGGQGRQYF.

This clonotype was detected a few times. The gene calls are TRBV12-3 or TRBV12-4 and TRBJ2-5; possible D gene TRBD2, 5 bases. The CDR3 runs 13 residues. Trimming cost V 5 bases and J 2 bases, with 9 bases left between them. This CDR3 reads CASSQREQETQYF. The CDR3 DNA reads TGTGCCAGCAGTCAGAGGGAGCAAGAGACCCAGTACTTC.

This clonotype turned up a few times. V is TRBV7-3 and J is TRBJ1-1, with a possible D match to TRBD1 (6 bases). CDR1 and CDR2 (germline): SGHTA, FQGTGA. V was pared by 0 bases and J by 1 base, with 15 bases between. The length of the CDR3 is 17 residues. CDR3 bases: TGTGCCAGCAGCTTAACAGGGGGAGGTTTGCCGAACACTGAAGCTTTCTTT. Its protein product is CASSLTGGGLPNTEAFF.

There are many counts of this clonotype. The V gene is TRBV4-3, the J gene TRBJ1-1; TRBD1 might be the D (6 bases). V gave up 5 bases and J gave up 1 base, with 14 bases separating them. In germline, CDR1 is LGHNA, CDR2 YSLEER. This CDR3 spans 15 amino acids. CDR3 coding DNA: TGCGCCAGCAGCACTACCAGGGGAGAGAACACTGAAGCTTTCTTT. It encodes CASSTTRGENTEAFF.